This passage covers 11 T cell receptor beta chains from one sample sequenced in a study of T-cell memory formation after mild COVID-19. In TCRdb, the 5' RACE reads were re-called with MiXCR into one record per CDR3 protein. This table holds some 150,000 distinct CDR3 sequences, about 5.7% found once. The sample taken for sequencing was PBMCs or a T cell subset sorted from them (not recorded which). The receptors shown here come from an adult woman who had mild COVID-19 (a few samples of this study predate the infection). Cell type and time point are not known.

V usage is TRBV12-3 or TRBV12-4 and J usage is TRBJ2-2; a possible D gene is TRBD1 (5 bases). V was shortened by 3 bases and J by 6 bases, with 14 bases between the two germline ends. This CDR3 contains 15 residues. In nucleotides, the CDR3 is TGTGCCAGCAGTTTCACACAGGAATTCGCCGGGGAGCTGTTTTTT. As protein: CASSFTQEFAGELFF.

This clonotype was observed at least ten times. The chain combines TRBV11-2 with TRBJ2-2, with D perhaps assigned TRBD1 or TRBD2 (5 bases each). The V end was cut by 5 bases, the J end by 6 bases, with 7 bases between. The length of the CDR3 is 12 residues. Germline V gene sequence: CDR1 SGHAT, CDR2 FQNNGV. The DNA of the CDR3 is TGTGCCAGCAGCCCGGGACCCGGGGAGCTGTTTTTT. Amino acids: CASSPGPGELFF.

There are many counts of this clonotype. The chain combines TRBV29-1 with TRBJ2-3; tentatively, D is TRBD2 (6 bases). Germline CDR1 reads SQVTM; CDR2 reads ANQGSEA. The CDR3 is 13 amino acids. The germline V and J ends were trimmed by 8 bases and 2 bases, with 14 bases remaining between them. In DNA, the CDR3 is TGCAGCTCCGGGGGACGAAACACAGATACGCAGTATTTT. It codes for CSSGGRNTDTQYF.

This clonotype showed up just a few times. The V call is TRBV5-4, the J call TRBJ2-7; the match to TRBD1 covers 9 bases. This CDR3 region has 14 residues. CDR1 SGHNT and CDR2 YYREEE come from the germline V gene (reference sequence). The ends lost 4 bases at V and 4 bases at J; junction bases unmatched: 6. The CDR3 loop reads CASSLWDRVYEQYF. The CDR3, as DNA: TGTGCCAGCAGCCTATGGGACAGGGTTTACGAGCAGTACTTC.

This clonotype was counted between two and nine times. V usage is TRBV10-3 and J usage is TRBJ1-1; D gene ambiguous. This CDR3 spans 14 amino acids. The germline V gene has CDR1 ENHRY and CDR2 SYGVKD. Trimming stripped 3 bases from V and 1 base from J, with 9 bases between. The CDR3 loop reads CAISDGRRNTEAFF. CDR3 nucleotide sequence: TGTGCCATCAGTGATGGCAGGCGGAACACTGAAGCTTTCTTT.

This clonotype was seen ten or more times. The chain employs TRBV3-1 and TRBJ1-5, with TRBD1 matching over 9 bases. The V gene end was trimmed by 4 bases and the J gene end by 2 bases; junction bases not matched to a gene: 6. This CDR3 spans 16 amino acids. Germline V gene lookup returns CDR1 LGHDT and CDR2 YNNKEL (reference sequence). The CDR3 region is CASSPGTGTGNQPQHF. As DNA, the CDR3 is TGTGCCAGCAGCCCCGGGACAGGGACGGGCAATCAGCCCCAGCATTTT.

This clonotype was picked up many times. This chain connects TRBV7-9 to TRBJ2-1; 11 nucleotides align to TRBD1. CDR1 SEHNR and CDR2 FQNEAQ come from the germline V gene (reference sequence). CDR3 length equals 15 residues. V shed 1 base, J shed 6 bases, and the junction held 2 bases outside the gene matches. The CDR3 is CASSLGDRGGNEQFF. CDR3 coding DNA: TGTGCCAGCAGCTTAGGGGACAGGGGGGGCAATGAGCAGTTCTTC.

This chain links TRBV7-3 with TRBJ2-5, with a possible D match to TRBD2 (6 bases). The CDR3 runs to 15 residues. The V end lost 2 bases, the J end lost 3 bases, and 13 bases lay between the germline ends. CDR1 is SGHTA, CDR2 FQGTGA, per germline. The CDR3 region has the DNA TGTGCCAGCAGCTTAGTCGGGGGAACAGAAGAGACCCAGTACTTC. As protein: CASSLVGGTEETQYF.

This clonotype came up many times. This chain uses TRBV5-1 with TRBJ2-7; unclear D gene. Trimming stripped 0 bases from V and 4 bases from J, with 14 bases between. The CDR3 runs to 15 residues. The germline gives CDR1 SGHRS, CDR2 YFSETQ. The CDR3 DNA reads TGCGCCAGCAGCTTGGCTGGGGAATCGGTTTACGAGCAGTACTTC. This encodes CASSLAGESVYEQYF.

This clonotype was seen more than once but under ten times. The chain employs TRBV7-9 and TRBJ2-7; TRBD2 is a possible D gene (6 bases). With 3 bases removed from V and 2 bases from J, the gap between germline ends came to 20 bases. The CDR3 is made up of 17 amino acids. From germline, CDR1 is SEHNR and CDR2 FQNEAQ (reference sequence). The chain's CDR3 is CASSLAGGTASAYEQYF. In DNA form, the CDR3 reads TGTGCCAGCAGCTTGGCAGGAGGGACTGCCTCGGCCTACGAGCAGTACTTC.

This clonotype was recorded at least ten times. The chain employs TRBV5-1 and TRBJ2-3, with D perhaps TRBD2 (6 bases). The CDR3 runs 14 residues. Trimming shortened V by 6 bases and J by 0 bases, and 11 bases separated the two germline ends. CDR1 and CDR2 from the germline V gene are SGHRS and YFSETQ. The CDR3 region has the DNA TGCGCCAGCAAGTCGGGGGATAGCACAGATACGCAGTATTTT. The encoded protein is CASKSGDSTDTQYF.